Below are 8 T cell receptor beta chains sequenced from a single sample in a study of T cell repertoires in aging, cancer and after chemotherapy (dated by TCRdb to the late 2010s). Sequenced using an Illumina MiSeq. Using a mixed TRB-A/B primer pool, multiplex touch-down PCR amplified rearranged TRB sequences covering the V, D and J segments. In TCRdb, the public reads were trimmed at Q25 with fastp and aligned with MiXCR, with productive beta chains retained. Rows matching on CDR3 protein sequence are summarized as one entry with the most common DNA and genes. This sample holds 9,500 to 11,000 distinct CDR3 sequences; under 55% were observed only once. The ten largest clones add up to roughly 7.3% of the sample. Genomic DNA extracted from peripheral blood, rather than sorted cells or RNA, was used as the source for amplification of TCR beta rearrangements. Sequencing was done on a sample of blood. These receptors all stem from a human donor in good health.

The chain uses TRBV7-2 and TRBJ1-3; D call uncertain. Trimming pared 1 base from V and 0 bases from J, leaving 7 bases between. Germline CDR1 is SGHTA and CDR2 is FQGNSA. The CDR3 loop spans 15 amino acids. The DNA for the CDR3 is TGTGCCAGCAGCTTAGTAAGGAGCTCTGGAAACACCATATATTTT. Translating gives CASSLVRSSGNTIYF.

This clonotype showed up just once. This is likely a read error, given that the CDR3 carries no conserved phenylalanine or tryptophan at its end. CDR3 protein: CAISPSGTGSGYTY. Here the CDR3 DNA reads TGTGCCATCAGTCCCTCCGGGACAGGGAGCGGCTACACCTAC. The chain recombines TRBV10-3 with TRBJ1-2; TRBD1 matches at 9 bases. This CDR3 region has 14 residues. The germline V gene has CDR1 ENHRY and CDR2 SYGVKD. V shed 5 bases and J 8 bases; nucleotides not matched to a gene: 9.

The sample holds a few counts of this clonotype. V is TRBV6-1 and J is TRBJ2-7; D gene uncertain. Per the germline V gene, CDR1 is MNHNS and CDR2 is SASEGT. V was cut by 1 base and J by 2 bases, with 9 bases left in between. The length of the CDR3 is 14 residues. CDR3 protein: CASSEVAGPYEQYF. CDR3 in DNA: TGTGCCAGCAGTGAAGTGGCAGGTCCCTACGAGCAGTACTTC.

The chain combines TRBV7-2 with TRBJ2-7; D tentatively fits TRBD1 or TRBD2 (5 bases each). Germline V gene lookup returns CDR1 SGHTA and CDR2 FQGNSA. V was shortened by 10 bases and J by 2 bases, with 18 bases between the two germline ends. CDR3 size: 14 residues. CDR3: CATATGRATYEQYF. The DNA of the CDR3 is TGTGCCACCGCGACGGGACGGGCCACCTACGAGCAGTACTTC.

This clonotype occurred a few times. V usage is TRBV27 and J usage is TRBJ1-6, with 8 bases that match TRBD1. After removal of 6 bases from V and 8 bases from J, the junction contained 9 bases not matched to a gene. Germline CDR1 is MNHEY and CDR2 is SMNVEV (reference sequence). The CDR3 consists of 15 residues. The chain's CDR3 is CASRTGDKEDSPLHF. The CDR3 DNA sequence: TGTGCCAGCAGGACAGGGGATAAGGAGGATTCACCCCTCCACTTT.

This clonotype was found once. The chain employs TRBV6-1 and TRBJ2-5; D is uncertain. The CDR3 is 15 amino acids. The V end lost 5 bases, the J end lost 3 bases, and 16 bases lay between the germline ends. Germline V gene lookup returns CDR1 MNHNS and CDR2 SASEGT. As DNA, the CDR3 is TGTGCCAGCAGTTCCGCTGGGAACGCGAAAGAGACCCAGTACTTC. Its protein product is CASSSAGNAKETQYF.

The chain's CDR3 is CSAWSYGYTF. CDR3 nucleotides: TGCAGTGCTTGGTCATATGGCTACACCTTC. The rearrangement uses TRBV20-1 and TRBJ1-2; no clear D. The length of the CDR3 is 10 residues. Trimming removed 5 bases at V and 5 bases at J, with 6 bases between. The germline gives CDR1 DFQATT, CDR2 SNEGSKA (reference sequence).

The CDR3 coding sequence is TGCAGCGCCGGGACAGGGGTTACTGGGGCCAACGTCCTGACTTTC. This sequence encodes CSAGTGVTGANVLTF. This chain joins TRBV29-1 and TRBJ2-6; TRBD1 matches 10 bases. Germline CDR1 is SQVTM and CDR2 is ANQGSEA. The CDR3 is 15 amino acids. The V gene end was trimmed by 7 bases and the J gene end by 2 bases; junction bases not matched to a gene: 5.